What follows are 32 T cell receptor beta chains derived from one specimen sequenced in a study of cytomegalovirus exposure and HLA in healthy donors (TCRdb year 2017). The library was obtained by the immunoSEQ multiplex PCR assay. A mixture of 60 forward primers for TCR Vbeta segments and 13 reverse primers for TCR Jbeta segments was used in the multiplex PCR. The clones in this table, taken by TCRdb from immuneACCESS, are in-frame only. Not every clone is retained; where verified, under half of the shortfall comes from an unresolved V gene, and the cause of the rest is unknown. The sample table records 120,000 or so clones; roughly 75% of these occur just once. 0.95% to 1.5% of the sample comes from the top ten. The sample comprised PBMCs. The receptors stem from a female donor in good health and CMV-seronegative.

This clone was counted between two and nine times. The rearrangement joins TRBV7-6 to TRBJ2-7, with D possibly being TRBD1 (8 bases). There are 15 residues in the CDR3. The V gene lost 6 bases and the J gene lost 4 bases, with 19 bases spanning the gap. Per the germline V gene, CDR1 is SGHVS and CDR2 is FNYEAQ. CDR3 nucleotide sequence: TGTGCCAGCAGTACCAACAGGGGGGGCGAATACGAGCAGTACTTC. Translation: CASSTNRGGEYEQYF.

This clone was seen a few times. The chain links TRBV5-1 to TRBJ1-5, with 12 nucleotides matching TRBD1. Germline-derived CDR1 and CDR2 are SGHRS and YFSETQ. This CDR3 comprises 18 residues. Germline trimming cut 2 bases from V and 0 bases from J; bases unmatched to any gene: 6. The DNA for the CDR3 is TGCGCCAGCAGCTTAGGGACAGGGGGCCCATATAGCAATCAGCCCCAGCATTTT. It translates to CASSLGTGGPYSNQPQHF.

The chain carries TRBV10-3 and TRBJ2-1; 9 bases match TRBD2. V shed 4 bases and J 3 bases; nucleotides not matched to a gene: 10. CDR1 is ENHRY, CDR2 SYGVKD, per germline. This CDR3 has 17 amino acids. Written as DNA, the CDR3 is TGTGCCATCAGTGTTGGGGCTAGCGGGGAAAACTACAATGAGCAGTTCTTC. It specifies CAISVGASGENYNEQFF.

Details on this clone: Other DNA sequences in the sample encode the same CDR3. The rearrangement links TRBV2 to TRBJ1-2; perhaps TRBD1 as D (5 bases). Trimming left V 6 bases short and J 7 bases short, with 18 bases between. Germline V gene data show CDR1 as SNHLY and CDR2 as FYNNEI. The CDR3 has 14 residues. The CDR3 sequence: CASRATGPVSGYTF. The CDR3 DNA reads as TGTGCCAGCAGAGCCACAGGACCCGTCTCTGGCTACACCTTC.

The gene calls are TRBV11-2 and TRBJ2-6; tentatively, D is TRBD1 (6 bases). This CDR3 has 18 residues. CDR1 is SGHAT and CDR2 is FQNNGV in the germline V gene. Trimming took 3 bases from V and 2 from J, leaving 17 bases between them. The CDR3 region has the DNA TGTGCCAGCAGCTTTTGGACAGTTAGAGATCCTGGGGCCAACGTCCTGACTTTC. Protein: CASSFWTVRDPGANVLTF.

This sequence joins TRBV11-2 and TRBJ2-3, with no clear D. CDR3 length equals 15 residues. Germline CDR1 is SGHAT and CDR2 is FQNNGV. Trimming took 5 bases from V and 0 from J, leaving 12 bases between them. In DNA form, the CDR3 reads TGTGCCAGCAGCCCTACCACCATCAGCACAGATACGCAGTATTTT. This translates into CASSPTTISTDTQYF.

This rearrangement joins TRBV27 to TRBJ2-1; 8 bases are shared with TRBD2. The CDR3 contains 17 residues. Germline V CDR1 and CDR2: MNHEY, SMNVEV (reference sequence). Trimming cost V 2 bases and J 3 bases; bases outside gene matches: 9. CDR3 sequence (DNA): TGTGCCAGCAGTTTAACGCATCCGGCGGGAGGCTACAATGAGCAGTTCTTC. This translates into CASSLTHPAGGYNEQFF.

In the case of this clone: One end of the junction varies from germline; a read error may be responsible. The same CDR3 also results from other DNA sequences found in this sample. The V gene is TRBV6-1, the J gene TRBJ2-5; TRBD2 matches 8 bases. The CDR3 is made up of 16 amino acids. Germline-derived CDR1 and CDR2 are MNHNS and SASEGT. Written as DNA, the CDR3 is TGCGCCAGCAGTGGGGTCGGACTAGCTTTCCAAGAGACCCAGTACTTC. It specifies CASSGVGLAFQETQYF.

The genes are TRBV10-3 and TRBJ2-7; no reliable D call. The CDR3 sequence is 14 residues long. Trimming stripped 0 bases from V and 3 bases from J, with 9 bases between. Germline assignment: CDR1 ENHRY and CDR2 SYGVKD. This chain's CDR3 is CAISESPPGYEQYF. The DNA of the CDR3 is TGTGCCATCAGTGAGTCGCCACCCGGCTACGAGCAGTACTTC.

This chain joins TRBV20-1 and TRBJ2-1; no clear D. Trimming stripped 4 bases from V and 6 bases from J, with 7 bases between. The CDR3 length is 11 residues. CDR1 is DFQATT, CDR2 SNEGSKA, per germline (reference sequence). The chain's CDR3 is CSAIAANEQFF. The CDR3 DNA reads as TGCAGTGCTATTGCGGCCAATGAGCAGTTCTTC.

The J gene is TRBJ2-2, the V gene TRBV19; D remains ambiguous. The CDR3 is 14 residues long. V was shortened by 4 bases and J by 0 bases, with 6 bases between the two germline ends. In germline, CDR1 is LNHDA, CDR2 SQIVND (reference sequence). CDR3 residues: CASSRAANTGELFF. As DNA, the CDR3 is TGTGCCAGTAGTAGGGCCGCGAACACCGGGGAGCTGTTTTTT.

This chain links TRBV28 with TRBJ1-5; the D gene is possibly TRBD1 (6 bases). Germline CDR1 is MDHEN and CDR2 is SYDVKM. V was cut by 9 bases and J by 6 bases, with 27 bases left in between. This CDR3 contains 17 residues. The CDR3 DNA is TGTGCCAGTCGAGCAGGGGCTTTGCTTTATGATTCTCAGCCCCAGCATTTT. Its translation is CASRAGALLYDSQPQHF.

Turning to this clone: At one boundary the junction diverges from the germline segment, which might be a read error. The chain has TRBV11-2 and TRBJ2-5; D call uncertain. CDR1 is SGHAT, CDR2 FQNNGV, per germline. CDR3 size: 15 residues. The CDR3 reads CASSLVVPPKEAQYF. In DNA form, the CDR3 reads TGTGCCAGCAGCTTAGTGGTCCCGCCGAAAGAGGCCCAGTACTTC.

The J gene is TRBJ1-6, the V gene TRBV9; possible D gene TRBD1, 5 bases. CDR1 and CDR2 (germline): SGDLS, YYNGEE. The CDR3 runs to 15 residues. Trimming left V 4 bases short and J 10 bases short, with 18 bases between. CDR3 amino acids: CASSPGGGLRSPLHF. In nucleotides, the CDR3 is TGTGCCAGCAGCCCCGGCGGGGGGTTGCGCTCACCCCTCCACTTT.

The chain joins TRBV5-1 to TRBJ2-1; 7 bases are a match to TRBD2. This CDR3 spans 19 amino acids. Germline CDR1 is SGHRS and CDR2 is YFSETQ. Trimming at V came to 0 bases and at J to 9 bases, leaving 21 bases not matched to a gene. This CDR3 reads CASSLAGGGGTTMRGEQFF. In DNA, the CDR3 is TGCGCCAGCAGCTTGGCCGGTGGGGGGGGGACTACAATGAGGGGTGAGCAGTTCTTC.

The CDR3 coding sequence is TGTGCCAGCAGCTCAGGGGCGCTTGAGGGGGTGATTCTCGGCTACACCTTC. Its translation: CASSSGALEGVILGYTF. This chain links TRBV7-9 with TRBJ1-2, with a tentative D call TRBD1 (6 bases). The CDR3 has 17 amino acids. Trimming removed 4 bases at V and 8 bases at J, with 26 bases between. From germline, CDR1 is SEHNR and CDR2 FQNEAQ (reference sequence). Full variable domain (missing parts from reference TRBV7-9 and TRBJ1-2): DTGVSQNPRHKITKRGQNVTFRCDPISEHNRLYWYRQTLGQGPEFLTYFQNEAQLEKSRLLSDRFSAERPKGSFSTLEIQRTEQGDSAMYLCASSSGALEGVILGYTFGSGTRLTVV.

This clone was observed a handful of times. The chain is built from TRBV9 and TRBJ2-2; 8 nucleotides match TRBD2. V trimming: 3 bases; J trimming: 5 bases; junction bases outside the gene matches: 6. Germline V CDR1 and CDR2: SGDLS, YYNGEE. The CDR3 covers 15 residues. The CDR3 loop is CASSARGGRTGELFF. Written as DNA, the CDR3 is TGTGCCAGCAGCGCACGGGGGGGCCGTACCGGGGAGCTGTTTTTT.

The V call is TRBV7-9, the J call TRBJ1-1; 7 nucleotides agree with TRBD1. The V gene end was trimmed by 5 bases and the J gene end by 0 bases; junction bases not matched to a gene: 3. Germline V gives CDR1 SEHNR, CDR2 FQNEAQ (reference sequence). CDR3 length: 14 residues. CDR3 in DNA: TGTGCCAGCAGCCCCGGGACAGTGAACACTGAAGCTTTCTTT. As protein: CASSPGTVNTEAFF.

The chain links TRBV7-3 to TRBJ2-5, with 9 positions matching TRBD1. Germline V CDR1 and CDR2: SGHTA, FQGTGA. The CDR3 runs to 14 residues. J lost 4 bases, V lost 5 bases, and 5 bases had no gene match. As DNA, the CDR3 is TGTGCCAGCAGCGCACCGGGACAGGGAGAGACCCAGTACTTC. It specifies CASSAPGQGETQYF.

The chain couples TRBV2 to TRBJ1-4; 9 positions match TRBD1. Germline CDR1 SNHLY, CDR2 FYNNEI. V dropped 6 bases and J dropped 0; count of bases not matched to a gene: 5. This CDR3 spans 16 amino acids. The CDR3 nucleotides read TGTGCCAGCAGCAAACAGGGGGCTTCAACTAATGAAAAACTGTTTTTT. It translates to CASSKQGASTNEKLFF.

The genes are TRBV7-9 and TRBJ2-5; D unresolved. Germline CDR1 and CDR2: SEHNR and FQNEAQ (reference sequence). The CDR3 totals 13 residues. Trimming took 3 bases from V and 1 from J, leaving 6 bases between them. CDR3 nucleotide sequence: TGTGCCAGCAGCTTGGCGGTCCAAGAGACCCAGTACTTC. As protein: CASSLAVQETQYF.

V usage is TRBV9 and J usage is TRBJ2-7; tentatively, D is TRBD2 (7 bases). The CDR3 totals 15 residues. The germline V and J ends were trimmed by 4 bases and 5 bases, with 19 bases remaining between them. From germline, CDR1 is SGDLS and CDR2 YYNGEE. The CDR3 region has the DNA TGTGCCAGCAGCACCCGGGGGGCAAGGGAGAACGAGCAGTACTTC. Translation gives CASSTRGARENEQYF.

In DNA form, the CDR3 reads TGTGCCACCAGCCCCCGGGGGTATGGCTACACCTTC. This sequence encodes CATSPRGYGYTF. The rearrangement joins TRBV15 to TRBJ1-2, with D possibly TRBD1 on 5 matching bases. V was clipped by 5 bases and J by 5 bases, with 9 bases between them. The CDR3 is 12 amino acids. Looked up from germline, CDR1 is LNHNV and CDR2 is YYDKDF (reference sequence).

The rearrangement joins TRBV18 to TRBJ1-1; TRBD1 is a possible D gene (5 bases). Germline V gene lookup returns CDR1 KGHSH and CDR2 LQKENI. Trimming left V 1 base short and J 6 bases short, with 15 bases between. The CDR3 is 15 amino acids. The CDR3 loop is CASSPRTGGVPEAFF. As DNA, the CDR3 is TGTGCCAGCTCACCACGAACAGGAGGGGTACCTGAAGCTTTCTTT.

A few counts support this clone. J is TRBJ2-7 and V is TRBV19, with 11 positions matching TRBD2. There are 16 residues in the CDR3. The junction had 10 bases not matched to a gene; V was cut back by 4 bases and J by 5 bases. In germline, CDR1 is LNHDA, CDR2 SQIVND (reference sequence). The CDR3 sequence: CASSTTLTSGIDEQYF. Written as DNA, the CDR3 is TGTGCCAGTAGTACGACCCTGACTAGCGGGATCGACGAGCAGTACTTC.

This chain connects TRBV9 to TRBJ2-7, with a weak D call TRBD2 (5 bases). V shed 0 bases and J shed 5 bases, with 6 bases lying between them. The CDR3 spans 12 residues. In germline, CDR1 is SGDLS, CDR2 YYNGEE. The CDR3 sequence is CASSVAGDEQYF. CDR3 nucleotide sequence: TGTGCCAGCAGCGTAGCCGGGGACGAGCAGTACTTC.

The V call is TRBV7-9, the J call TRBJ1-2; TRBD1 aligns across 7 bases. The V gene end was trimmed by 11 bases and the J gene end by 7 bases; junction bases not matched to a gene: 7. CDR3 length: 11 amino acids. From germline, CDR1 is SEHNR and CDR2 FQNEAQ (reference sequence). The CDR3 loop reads CAGGTVGGYTF. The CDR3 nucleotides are TGTGCCGGGGGGACAGTTGGTGGCTACACCTTC.

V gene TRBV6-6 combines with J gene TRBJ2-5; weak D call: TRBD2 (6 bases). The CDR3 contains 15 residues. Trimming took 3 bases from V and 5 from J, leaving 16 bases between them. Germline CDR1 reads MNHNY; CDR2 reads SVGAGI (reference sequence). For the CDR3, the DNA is TGTGCCAGCAGTTATGCCGGGACTCCAAGGGAGACCCAGTACTTC. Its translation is CASSYAGTPRETQYF.

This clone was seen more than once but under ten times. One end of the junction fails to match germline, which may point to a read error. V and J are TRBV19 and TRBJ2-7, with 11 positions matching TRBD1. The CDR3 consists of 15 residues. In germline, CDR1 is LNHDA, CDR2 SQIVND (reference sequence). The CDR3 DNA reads TGTGCAAGTAGAAGGACGGGACAGGGGGACTACGAGCAGTACTTC. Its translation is CASRRTGQGDYEQYF.

The CDR3 loop reads CASSPTSGLYNEQFF. DNA of the CDR3: TGTGCCAGCTCGCCGACTAGCGGGTTATACAATGAGCAGTTCTTC. This sequence joins TRBV18 and TRBJ2-1; 10 bases align to TRBD2. Trimming took 6 bases from V and 4 from J; bases not matched to a gene: 6. Germline-derived CDR1 and CDR2 are KGHSH and LQKENI. CDR3 length: 15 amino acids.

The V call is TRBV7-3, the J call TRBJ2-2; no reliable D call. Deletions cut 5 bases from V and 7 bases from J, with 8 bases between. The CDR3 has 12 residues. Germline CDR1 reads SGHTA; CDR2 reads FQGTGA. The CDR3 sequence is CASSPRVGELFF. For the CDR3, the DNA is TGTGCCAGCAGCCCCCGGGTCGGGGAGCTGTTTTTT.

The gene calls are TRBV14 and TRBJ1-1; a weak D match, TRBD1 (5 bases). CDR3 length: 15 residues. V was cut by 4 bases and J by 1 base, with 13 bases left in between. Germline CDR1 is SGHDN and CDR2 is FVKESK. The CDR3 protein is CASSPRQLGNTEAFF. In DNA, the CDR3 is TGTGCCAGCAGCCCTAGACAGCTGGGGAACACTGAAGCTTTCTTT.